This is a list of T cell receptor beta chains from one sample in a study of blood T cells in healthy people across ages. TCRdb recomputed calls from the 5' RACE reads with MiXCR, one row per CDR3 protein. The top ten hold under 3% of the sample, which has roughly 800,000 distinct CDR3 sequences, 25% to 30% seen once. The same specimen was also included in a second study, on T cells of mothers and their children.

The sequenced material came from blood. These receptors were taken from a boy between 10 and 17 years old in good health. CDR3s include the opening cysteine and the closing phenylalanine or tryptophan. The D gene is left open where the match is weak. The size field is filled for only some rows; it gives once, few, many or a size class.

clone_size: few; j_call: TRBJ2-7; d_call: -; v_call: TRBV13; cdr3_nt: TGTGCCTGCAGCCACATCGGACAGAGCTACGAGCAGTACTTC; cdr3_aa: CACSHIGQSYEQYF
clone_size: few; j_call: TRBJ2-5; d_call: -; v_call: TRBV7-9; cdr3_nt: TGTGCCAGCAGCTTTCAACTAGGGATCCAAGAGACCCAGTACTTC; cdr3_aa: CASSFQLGIQETQYF
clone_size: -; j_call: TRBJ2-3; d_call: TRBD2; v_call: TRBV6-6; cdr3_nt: TGTGCCAGCAGTTACGGGACTAGCGGTTACACAGATACGCAGTATTTT; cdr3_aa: CASSYGTSGYTDTQYF
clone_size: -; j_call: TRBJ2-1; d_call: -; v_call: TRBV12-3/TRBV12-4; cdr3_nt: TGTGCCAGCAGCGCTGGGGGGTACAATGAGCAGTTCTTC; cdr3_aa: CASSAGGYNEQFF
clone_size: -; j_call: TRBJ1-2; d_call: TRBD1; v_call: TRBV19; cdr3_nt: TGTGCCAGTAGTGAGCAGGGACAGGGTGGCTATGGCTACACCTTC; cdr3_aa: CASSEQGQGGYGYTF
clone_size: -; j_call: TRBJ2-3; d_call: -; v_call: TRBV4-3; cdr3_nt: TGCGCCAGCAGCCAAGTAGGGAGCCACACAGATACGCAGTATTTT; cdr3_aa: CASSQVGSHTDTQYF
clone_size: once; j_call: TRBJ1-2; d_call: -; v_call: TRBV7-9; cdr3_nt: TGTGCCAGCAGCCCCTGGGGCCGGGGGCAGAGCTATGGCTACACCTTC; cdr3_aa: CASSPWGRGQSYGYTF
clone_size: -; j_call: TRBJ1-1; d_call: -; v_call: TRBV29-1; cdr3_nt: TGCAGCGTAGGACGGGCGAACACTGAAGCTTTCTTT; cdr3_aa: CSVGRANTEAFF
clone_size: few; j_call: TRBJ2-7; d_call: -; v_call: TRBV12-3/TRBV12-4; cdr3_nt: TGTGCCAGCTCCGGGCTCGAACTAGGGCAGTACTTC; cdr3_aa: CASSGLELGQYF
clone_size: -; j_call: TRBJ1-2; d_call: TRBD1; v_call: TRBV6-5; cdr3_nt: TGTACCAGCAGTTCTGGGACGGGACAGCTAGTCTATGGCTACACCTTC; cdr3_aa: CTSSSGTGQLVYGYTF
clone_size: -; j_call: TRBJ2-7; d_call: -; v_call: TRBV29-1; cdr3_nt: TGCAGCGTTGGAGTTAGCGGTTCCTACGAGCAGTACTTC; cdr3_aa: CSVGVSGSYEQYF
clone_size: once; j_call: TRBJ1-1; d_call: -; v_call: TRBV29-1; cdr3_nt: TGCAGCGGGATGACGGTGGAAGTTTTCTTT; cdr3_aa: CSGMTVEVFF
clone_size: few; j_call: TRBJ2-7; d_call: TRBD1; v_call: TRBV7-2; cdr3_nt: TGTGCCAGCAGCTCCCCCCGGGACAGGGGAACCTACGAGCAGTACTTC; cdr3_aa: CASSSPRDRGTYEQYF
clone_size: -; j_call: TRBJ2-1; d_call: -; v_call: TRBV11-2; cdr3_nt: TGTGCCAGCAGCTTAGAGGTCCCATACAATGAGCAGTTCTTC; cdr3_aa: CASSLEVPYNEQFF
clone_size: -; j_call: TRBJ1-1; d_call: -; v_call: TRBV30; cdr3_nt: TGTGCCTGGAGTGTCGGGGAAAGGGCCACTGAAGCTTTCTTT; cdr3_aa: CAWSVGERATEAFF
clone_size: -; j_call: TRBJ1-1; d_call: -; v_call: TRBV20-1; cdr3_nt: TGCAGTGGCTCCGTGGGGGTGTCGGCTTTCTTT; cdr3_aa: CSGSVGVSAFF
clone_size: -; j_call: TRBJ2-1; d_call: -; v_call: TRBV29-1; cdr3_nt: TGCAGCGTTGCAACAGGGAACAATGAGCAGTTCTTC; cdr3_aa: CSVATGNNEQFF
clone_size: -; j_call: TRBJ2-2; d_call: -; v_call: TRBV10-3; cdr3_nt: TGTGCCATCAGTGGACAGAACACCGGGGAGCTGTTTTTT; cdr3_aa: CAISGQNTGELFF
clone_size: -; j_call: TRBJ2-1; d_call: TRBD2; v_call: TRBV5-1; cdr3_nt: TGCGCCAGCAGCTTGGATCCAGCGGGGGGAGGGGTTAATGAGCAGTTCTTC; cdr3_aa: CASSLDPAGGGVNEQFF
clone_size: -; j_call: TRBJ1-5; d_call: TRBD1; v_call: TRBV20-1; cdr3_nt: TGCAGTGCCCCGCCGCCCCAGGGGGCGAATCAGCCCCAGCATTTT; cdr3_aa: CSAPPPQGANQPQHF
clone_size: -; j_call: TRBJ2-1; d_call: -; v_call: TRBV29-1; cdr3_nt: TGCAGCGTTGAAATCCATGAGCAGTTCTTC; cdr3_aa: CSVEIHEQFF
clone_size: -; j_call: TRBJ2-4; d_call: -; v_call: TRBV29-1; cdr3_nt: TGCAGCGCACAAACCCTAGCCAAAAACATTCAGTACTTC; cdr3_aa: CSAQTLAKNIQYF
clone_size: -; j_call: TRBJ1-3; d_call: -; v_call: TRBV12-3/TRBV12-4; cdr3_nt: TGTGCCAGCAGTTCTATGGGCTCTGGAAACACCATATATTTT; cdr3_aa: CASSSMGSGNTIYF
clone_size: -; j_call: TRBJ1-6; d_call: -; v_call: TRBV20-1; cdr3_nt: TGCAGTGCTCCTCAGGGAAATAATTCACCCCTCCACTTT; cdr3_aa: CSAPQGNNSPLHF
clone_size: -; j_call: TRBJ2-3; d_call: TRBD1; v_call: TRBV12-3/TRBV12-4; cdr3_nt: TGTGCCAGCGCTGGACAGGGGACAGATACGCAGTATTTT; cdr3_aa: CASAGQGTDTQYF
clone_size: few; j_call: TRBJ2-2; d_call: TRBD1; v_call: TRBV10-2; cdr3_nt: TGCGCCAGCGGGCCGGGACAGGCCAACACCGGGGAGCTGTTTTTT; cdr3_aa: CASGPGQANTGELFF
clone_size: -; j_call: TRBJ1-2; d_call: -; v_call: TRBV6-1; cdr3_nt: TGTGCCAGCAGTGAGATAGCGAACTATGGCTACACCTTC; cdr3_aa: CASSEIANYGYTF
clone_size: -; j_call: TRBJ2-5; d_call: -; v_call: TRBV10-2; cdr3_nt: TGCGCCACCCAAGACAGCGTCATCGAGACCCAGTACTTC; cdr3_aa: CATQDSVIETQYF
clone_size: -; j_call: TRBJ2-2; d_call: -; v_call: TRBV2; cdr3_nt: TGTGCCAGCAGTGTGGTAGCCGCAGGGGAGCTGTTTTTT; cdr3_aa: CASSVVAAGELFF
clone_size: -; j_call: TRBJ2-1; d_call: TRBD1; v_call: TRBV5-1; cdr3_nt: TGCGCCAGCAGCTTCAGGACAGGCGTCCACTCCTCCTACAATGAGCAGTTCTTC; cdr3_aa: CASSFRTGVHSSYNEQFF
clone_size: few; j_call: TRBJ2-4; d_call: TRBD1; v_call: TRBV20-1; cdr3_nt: TGCAGTGCCTCACCGGGACAGGGGACCAAAAACATTCAGTACTTC; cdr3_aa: CSASPGQGTKNIQYF
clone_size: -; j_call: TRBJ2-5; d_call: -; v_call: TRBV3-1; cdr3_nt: TGTGCCAGCAGCCACGCAGGGATGGTCGGGCCCCAAGAGACCCAGTACTTC; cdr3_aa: CASSHAGMVGPQETQYF
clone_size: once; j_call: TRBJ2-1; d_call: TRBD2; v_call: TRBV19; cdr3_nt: TGTGCCAGTAGCATGGGACTAGCGGGGAATGAGCAGTTCTTC; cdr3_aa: CASSMGLAGNEQFF
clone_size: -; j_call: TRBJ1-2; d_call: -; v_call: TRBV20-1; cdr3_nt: TGCAGTGCTAGAGATCGAACAGGGTACTATGGCTACACCTTC; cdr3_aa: CSARDRTGYYGYTF
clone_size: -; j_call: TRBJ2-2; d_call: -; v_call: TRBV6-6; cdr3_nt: TGTGCCAGCAGCAGACCACAGGGAAGGTCAACCGGGGAGCTGTTTTTT; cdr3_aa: CASSRPQGRSTGELFF
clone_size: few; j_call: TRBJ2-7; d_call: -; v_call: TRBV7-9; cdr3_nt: TGTGCCAGCAGCTTAGGACAGGCAGAATCCTACGAGCAGTACTTC; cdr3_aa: CASSLGQAESYEQYF
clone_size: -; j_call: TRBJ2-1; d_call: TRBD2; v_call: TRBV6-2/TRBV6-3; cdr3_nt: TGTGCCAGCAGGCTAGCGGGGGATAGCTCCTACAATGAGCAGTTCTTC; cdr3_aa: CASRLAGDSSYNEQFF
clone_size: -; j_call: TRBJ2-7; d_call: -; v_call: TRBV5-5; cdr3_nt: TGTGCCAGCCGGGAATCGGGGGTTCACTACGAGCAGTACTTC; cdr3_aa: CASRESGVHYEQYF
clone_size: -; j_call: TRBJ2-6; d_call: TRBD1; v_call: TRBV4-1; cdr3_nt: TGCGCCAGCGACAGGGGGCCCCCCTCTGGGGCCAACGTCCTGACTTTC; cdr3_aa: CASDRGPPSGANVLTF
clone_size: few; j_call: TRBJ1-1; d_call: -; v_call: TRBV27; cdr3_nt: TGTGCCAGCAGTTTATCCGGGTTCACTGAAGCTTTCTTT; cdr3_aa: CASSLSGFTEAFF
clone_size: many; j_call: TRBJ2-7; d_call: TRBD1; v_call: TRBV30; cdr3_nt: TGTGCCTGGAGTCCCCGGGACAGTCCAATGGAGCAGTACTTC; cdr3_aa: CAWSPRDSPMEQYF